Shown below are 8 T cell receptor beta chains from a single sample sequenced in a study of cytomegalovirus exposure and HLA in healthy donors. In the PCR, 60 Vbeta and 13 Jbeta primers were used. Libraries were prepared by immunoSEQ multiplex PCR; TCRdb keeps only in-frame clonotypes and omits some of them. The repertoire holds more than 95,000 clones, with roughly 80% as singletons. The specimen sequenced was PBMCs. The receptors originated from a middle-aged woman in good health and CMV-seronegative.

The CDR3 sequence is CASSYATGAQTFF. DNA for the CDR3: TGTGCCAGCAGTTATGCCACAGGGGCCCAAACTTTCTTT. The V gene is TRBV6-6, the J gene TRBJ1-1, with TRBD1 identical over 7 bases. The ends lost 3 bases at V and 12 bases at J; junction bases unmatched: 10. The CDR3 spans 13 residues. Germline values: CDR1 MNHNY, CDR2 SVGAGI (reference sequence).

In its sample, this clone was seen once. The V gene is TRBV28, the J gene TRBJ2-7, with D possibly matching TRBD1 (5 bases). There are 12 residues in the CDR3. The V and J ends lost 7 bases and 0 bases respectively, with 7 bases between them. Germline V CDR1 and CDR2: MDHEN, SYDVKM. CDR3 bases: TGTGCCAGCATGGGGCCCTCCTACGAGCAGTACTTC. Translating it yields CASMGPSYEQYF.

This clone was seen a few times. The chain uses TRBV19 and TRBJ2-5, with a weak D call TRBD2 (6 bases). CDR3 size: 13 residues. The ends were cut back, 2 bases at V and 3 bases at J, with 7 bases in the middle. Germline V lookup: CDR1 LNHDA, CDR2 SQIVND (reference sequence). CDR3 region: CASSIWGEETQYF. The CDR3 DNA is TGTGCCAGTAGTATATGGGGGGAAGAGACCCAGTACTTC.

This chain links TRBV5-8 with TRBJ2-7; D remains unclear. Germline V gene sequence: CDR1 SGHTS, CDR2 YDEGEE. Trimming stripped 1 base from V and 0 bases from J, with 5 bases between. The CDR3 contains 13 residues. The chain's CDR3 is CASSLPSSYEQYF. CDR3 coding DNA: TGTGCCAGCAGCTTGCCGAGCTCCTACGAGCAGTACTTC.

The rearrangement links TRBV7-9 to TRBJ2-7, with TRBD1 matching over 7 bases. The CDR3 sequence is 16 residues long. Trimming cost V 4 bases and J 3 bases; bases outside gene matches: 12. Germline V CDR1 and CDR2: SEHNR, FQNEAQ (reference sequence). The CDR3 DNA follows: TGTGCCAGCAGCTCCAGAGGGGGCGTCAGAAACTACGAGCAGTACTTC. It yields the protein CASSSRGGVRNYEQYF.

There are a few counts of this clone. This sequence joins TRBV28 and TRBJ1-3, with D maybe TRBD1 (6 bases). The CDR3 consists of 17 residues. The germline V and J ends were trimmed by 8 bases and 0 bases, with 20 bases remaining between them. The V gene's germline CDR1 is MDHEN and CDR2 SYDVKM. The CDR3 spells CASAATGRASSGNTIYF. CDR3 in DNA: TGTGCCAGCGCCGCGACAGGTCGGGCCTCCTCTGGAAACACCATATATTTT.

Notes on this clone: The junction differs from germline at one of its ends, possibly a read error. The CDR3 bases are TGTGTCACCAGCAGAGCGACAGGGGCTTCGTACGAGCAGTACTTC. It translates to CVTSRATGASYEQYF. V gene TRBV15 combines with J gene TRBJ2-7, with 8 bases fitting TRBD1. Germline V gene data show CDR1 as LNHNV and CDR2 as YYDKDF (reference sequence). The CDR3 runs to 15 residues.

The sample holds a few counts of this clone. The V and J genes are TRBV5-6 and TRBJ1-1, with D possibly TRBD1 on 5 matching bases. This CDR3 has 13 residues. CDR1 SGHDT and CDR2 YYEEEE come from the germline V gene. V was clipped by 3 bases and J by 5 bases, with 11 bases between them. The CDR3 loop reads CASSWGGWTEAFF. The DNA for the CDR3 is TGTGCCAGCAGCTGGGGGGGTTGGACTGAAGCTTTCTTT.